The clone carrying this T cell receptor (beta chain) was detected many times. Its antigen is unidentified. Amplification of TCR beta CDR3 regions was performed using RNA transcripts as template. RT-PCR in the first round (using the HTBI primer set) targeted the TCR CDR3. TCRdb re-analysed the multiplex PCR reads in MiXCR, keeping a single row per CDR3 protein. The sample contains more than 550,000 distinct CDR3 sequences, approximately 15% of which appear only once. CDR1 and CDR2 (germline): MDHEN, SYDVKM. The V gene lost 2 bases and the J gene lost 1 base, with 8 bases spanning the gap. CDR3 size: 15 residues. This entry comes from a study of T cells in Graves' hyperthyroidism and ophthalmopathy. Study-wide results and caveats: Blood also held most thyroid clonotypes expanded beyond 0.001.

The source of the PBMCs was around 9 ml of fresh peripheral blood. The sequence was obtained from a middle-aged man with Graves' hyperthyroidism. The chain is built from TRBV28 and TRBJ2-2, with D possibly TRBD2 on 6 matching bases. Source material: blood. The CDR3 is CASSLAGMNTGELFF. The CDR3 DNA reads TGTGCCAGCAGTTTAGCGGGAATGAACACCGGGGAGCTGTTTTTT.